The T cell receptor beta chain under discussion was sequenced for a study of T-cell memory formation after mild COVID-19. General study findings and limits: A subset of responding clones appeared in pre-infection memory, suggesting cross-reactive memory joined. Day 15 to 85 contractors were CD4/CD8 balanced; later expanders leaned CD4+.

TCRdb reprocessed the 5' RACE reads with MiXCR, giving one entry per CDR3 protein. This table has around 200,000 distinct CDR3 sequences, 25% to 35% appearing once. This clonotype was observed a single time. Its antigen is not known. Germline V gene data show CDR1 as SQVTM and CDR2 as ANQGSEA. The CDR3 has 14 residues. V lost 2 bases and J 0 bases, leaving 10 bases between the germline ends. The J gene is TRBJ1-1, the V gene TRBV29-1, with D uncertain. This receptor was obtained from an adult woman who had mild COVID-19 (a few samples of this study predate the infection). Cell type and time point are not known. What was sequenced was PBMCs or a T cell subset sorted from them (not recorded which). The CDR3 nucleotides are TGCAGCGTTGAAAGGTGTGGATTGAACACTGAAGCTTTCTTT. Translating gives CSVERCGLNTEAFF.